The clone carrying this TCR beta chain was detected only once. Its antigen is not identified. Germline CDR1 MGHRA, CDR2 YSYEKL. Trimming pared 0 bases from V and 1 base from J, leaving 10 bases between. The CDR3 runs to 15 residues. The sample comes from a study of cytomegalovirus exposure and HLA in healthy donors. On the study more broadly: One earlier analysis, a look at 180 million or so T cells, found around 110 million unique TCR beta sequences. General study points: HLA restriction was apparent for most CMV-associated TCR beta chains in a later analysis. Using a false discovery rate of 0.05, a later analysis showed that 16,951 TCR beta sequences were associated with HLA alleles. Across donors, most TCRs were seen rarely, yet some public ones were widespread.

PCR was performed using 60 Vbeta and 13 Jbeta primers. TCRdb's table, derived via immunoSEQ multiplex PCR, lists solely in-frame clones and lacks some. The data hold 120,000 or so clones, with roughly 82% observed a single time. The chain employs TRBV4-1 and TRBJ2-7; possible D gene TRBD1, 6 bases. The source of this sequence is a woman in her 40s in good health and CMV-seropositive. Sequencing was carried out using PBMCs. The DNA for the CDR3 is TGCGCCAGCAGCCAAGAATCGACAGGATCCTACGAGCAGTACTTC. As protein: CASSQESTGSYEQYF.